Following are 12 T cell receptor beta chains from one sample sequenced in a study of T cell repertoires in cytomegalovirus infection. Their cognate antigens are unknown. TCRdb analysed the reads with MiXCR anew, one entry per CDR3 protein. The sample has fewer than 650,000 distinct CDR3 sequences, just under 40% seen once. The specimen comprised cultured PBMCs, sampled from culture after CMV antigen stimulation. Source of these receptors: a human donor in good health (CMV status not recorded). Some clones in this sample may be carry-over from other donors' samples.

This clonotype was seen a handful of times. This chain links TRBV28 with TRBJ2-3, with 9 bases matching TRBD1. There are 13 residues in the CDR3. The ends lost 8 bases at V and 2 bases at J; junction bases unmatched: 2. Germline V gives CDR1 MDHEN, CDR2 SYDVKM. The DNA of the CDR3 is TGTGCCAGCGGGACAGGGATCACAGATACGCAGTATTTT. Translating gives CASGTGITDTQYF.

The chain carries TRBV6-1 and TRBJ2-2; D possibly corresponds to TRBD2 (5 bases). This CDR3 region has 10 residues. CDR1 is MNHNS, CDR2 SASEGT, per germline. V lost 9 bases to trimming and J lost 7 bases, with 6 bases between them. CDR3 amino acids: CAREVGELFF. The CDR3 DNA is TGTGCCAGGGAGGTCGGGGAGCTGTTTTTT.

The chain couples TRBV6-5 to TRBJ2-7, with a tentative D call TRBD2 (5 bases). Trimming cost V 6 bases and J 5 bases, with 14 bases left between them. Germline lookup yields CDR1 MNHEY and CDR2 SVGAGI. The CDR3 contains 13 residues. This CDR3 is CASSRAAGHEQYF. CDR3 coding DNA: TGTGCCAGCAGCCGAGCGGCGGGCCACGAGCAGTACTTC.

The CDR3 bases are TGTGCCAGCAGCCCACGACAGGTTGGGCCCGGGGAGCTGTTTTTT. This gives the protein CASSPRQVGPGELFF. The chain employs TRBV7-8 and TRBJ2-2; D is perhaps TRBD1 (6 bases). Deletions cut 5 bases from V and 6 bases from J, with 16 bases between. This CDR3 region has 15 residues. Germline V gene data show CDR1 as SGHVS and CDR2 as FQNEAQ. Using reference TRBV7-8 and TRBJ2-2 for the parts outside the CDR3, the full variable domain is GAGVSQSPRYKVAKRGQDVALRCDPISGHVSLFWYQQALGQGPEFLTYFQNEAQLDKSGLPSDRFFAERPEGSVSTLKIQRTQQEDSAVYLCASSPRQVGPGELFFGEGSRLTVL.

The rearrangement uses TRBV20-1 and TRBJ1-5; 8 positions agree with TRBD1. Germline V gene sequence: CDR1 DFQATT, CDR2 SNEGSKA (reference sequence). Trimming removed 6 bases from V and 6 bases from J; junction bases left unmatched: 13. The CDR3 has 15 residues. The CDR3 loop is CSAKRRGRLGQPQHF. The CDR3 DNA sequence: TGCAGTGCCAAGCGCAGGGGGCGGCTTGGTCAGCCCCAGCATTTT.

The chain employs TRBV5-6 and TRBJ1-5, with 9 positions matching TRBD1. Germline assignment: CDR1 SGHDT and CDR2 YYEEEE. This CDR3 is built from 16 residues. V lost 2 bases and J lost 6; bases outside the gene matches: 9. The CDR3 region has the DNA TGTGCCAGCAGCTTAAGGACAGGGGCTTTCGGTCAGCCCCAGCATTTT. Amino acid sequence: CASSLRTGAFGQPQHF.

The chain combines TRBV6-2 or TRBV6-3 with TRBJ1-3, with unresolved D. The CDR3 is 11 amino acids. Trimming took 10 bases from V and 4 from J, leaving 8 bases between them. Germline CDR1 MNHEY, CDR2 SVGEGT. CDR3 residues: CATLSGNTIYF. DNA for the CDR3: TGTGCCACCTTGTCCGGAAACACCATATATTTT.

The chain links TRBV28 to TRBJ2-1; no clear D. CDR3 length equals 11 residues. Per the germline V gene, CDR1 is MDHEN and CDR2 is SYDVKM. Between the trimmed V and J ends, which lost 6 bases and 6 bases, there was a span of 6 bases. CDR3 in amino acids: CASRDFNEQFF. CDR3 nucleotide sequence: TGTGCCAGCAGGGATTTCAATGAGCAGTTCTTC. Full variable domain (missing parts from reference TRBV28 and TRBJ2-1): DVKVTQSSRYLVKRTGEKVFLECVQDMDHENMFWYRQDPGLGLRLIYFSYDVKMKEKGDIPEGYSVSREKKERFSLILESASTNQTSMYLCASRDFNEQFFGPGTRLTVL.

The rearrangement links TRBV28 to TRBJ2-1; possibly TRBD1 for D (6 bases). This CDR3 is built from 14 residues. With 8 bases removed from V and 4 bases from J, the gap between germline ends came to 15 bases. In germline, CDR1 is MDHEN, CDR2 SYDVKM. The CDR3 DNA follows: TGTGCCAGCTTCGACCGGGACAAGTACAATGAGCAGTTCTTC. Protein: CASFDRDKYNEQFF.

This clonotype was seen a handful of times. The chain carries TRBV6-2 or TRBV6-3 and TRBJ2-3; D might be TRBD2 (6 bases). V shed 4 bases and J shed 0 bases, with 14 bases lying between them. Per the germline V gene, CDR1 is MNHEY and CDR2 is SVGEGT. This CDR3 is built from 16 residues. CDR3 in amino acids: CASSWRGVTSTDTQYF. Here the CDR3 DNA reads TGTGCCAGCAGTTGGCGCGGGGTTACTAGCACAGATACGCAGTATTTT.

The chain combines TRBV30 with TRBJ2-5, with a possible D match to TRBD1 (6 bases). Germline CDR1 is GTSNPN and CDR2 is SVGIG (reference sequence). V was shortened by 5 bases and J by 2 bases, with 12 bases between the two germline ends. The CDR3 covers 13 residues. The CDR3 here is CAWAPGTQETQYF. The DNA for the CDR3 is TGTGCCTGGGCCCCCGGGACACAAGAGACCCAGTACTTC.

The rearrangement uses TRBV19 and TRBJ1-5, with no clear D. The CDR3 spans 15 residues. Germline CDR1 LNHDA, CDR2 SQIVND (reference sequence). The V end lost 4 bases, the J end lost 0 bases, and 10 bases lay between the germline ends. The CDR3 DNA is TGTGCCAGTAGTAAGCCCACCTATAGCAATCAGCCCCAGCATTTT. Its protein product is CASSKPTYSNQPQHF.